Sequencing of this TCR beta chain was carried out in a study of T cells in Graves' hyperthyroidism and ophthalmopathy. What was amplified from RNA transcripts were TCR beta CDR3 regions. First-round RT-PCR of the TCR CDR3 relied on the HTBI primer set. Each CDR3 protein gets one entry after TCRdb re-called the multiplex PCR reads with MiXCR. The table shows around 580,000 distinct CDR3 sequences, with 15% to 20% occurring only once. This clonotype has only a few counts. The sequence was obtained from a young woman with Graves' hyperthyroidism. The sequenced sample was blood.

The CDR3 DNA reads as TGTGCCAGCACCGGGACAGGGATGGACAATCAGCCCCAGCATTTT. It is translated as CASTGTGMDNQPQHF. The chain links TRBV6-1 to TRBJ1-5; the match to TRBD1 covers 9 bases. Losses at the gene ends were 7 bases for V and 3 bases for J; bases not matched to a gene: 7. The CDR3 loop spans 15 amino acids. Germline V gives CDR1 MNHNS, CDR2 SASEGT.